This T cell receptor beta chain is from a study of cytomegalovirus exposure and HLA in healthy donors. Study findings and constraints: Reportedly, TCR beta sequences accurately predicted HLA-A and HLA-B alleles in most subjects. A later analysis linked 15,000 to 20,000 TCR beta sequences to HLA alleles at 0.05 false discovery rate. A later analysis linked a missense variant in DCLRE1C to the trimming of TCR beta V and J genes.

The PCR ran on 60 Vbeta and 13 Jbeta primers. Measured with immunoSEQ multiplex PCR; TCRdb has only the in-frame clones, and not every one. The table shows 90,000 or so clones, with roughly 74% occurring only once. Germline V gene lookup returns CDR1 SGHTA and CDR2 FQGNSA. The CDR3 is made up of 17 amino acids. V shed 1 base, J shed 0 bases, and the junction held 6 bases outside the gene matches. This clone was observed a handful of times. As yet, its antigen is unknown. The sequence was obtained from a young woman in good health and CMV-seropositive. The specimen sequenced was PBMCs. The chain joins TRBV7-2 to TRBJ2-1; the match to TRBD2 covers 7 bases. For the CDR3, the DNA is TGTGCCAGCAGCTTAGGCGGGAGAAGAGTCTCCTACAATGAGCAGTTCTTC. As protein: CASSLGGRRVSYNEQFF.